This TCR beta chain was recovered during a study of T cells in tuberculosis. About the study: Sequenced TCRs come from CD1B-GMM tetramer-binding T cells. Study-level findings and limits: The TCR-beta difference was not significant; alpha differences partly reflected length.

A word on this clone: Its antigen remains unidentified.

CDR3 length equals 15 residues. The V gene's germline CDR1 is SGHTA and CDR2 FQGTGA. Trimming left V 1 base short and J 6 bases short, with 15 bases between. Each clinical donor contributed on average roughly 92,000 T cells from unsorted cryopreserved PBMC. The repertoire was sequenced with immunoSEQ multiplex PCR; TCRdb's copy has only in-frame clones and lacks some. Of fewer than 55,000 clones in the sample, nearly 95% were seen once. The source is a donor aged 10-30 years with latent tuberculosis or without tuberculosis infection. The chain joins TRBV7-3 to TRBJ1-2; tentative D call: TRBD1 (5 bases). The sample taken for sequencing was PBMCs. CDR3 residues: CASSLNAGHVHGYTF. In nucleotides, the CDR3 is TGTGCCAGCAGCTTAAATGCAGGGCATGTCCATGGCTACACCTTC.